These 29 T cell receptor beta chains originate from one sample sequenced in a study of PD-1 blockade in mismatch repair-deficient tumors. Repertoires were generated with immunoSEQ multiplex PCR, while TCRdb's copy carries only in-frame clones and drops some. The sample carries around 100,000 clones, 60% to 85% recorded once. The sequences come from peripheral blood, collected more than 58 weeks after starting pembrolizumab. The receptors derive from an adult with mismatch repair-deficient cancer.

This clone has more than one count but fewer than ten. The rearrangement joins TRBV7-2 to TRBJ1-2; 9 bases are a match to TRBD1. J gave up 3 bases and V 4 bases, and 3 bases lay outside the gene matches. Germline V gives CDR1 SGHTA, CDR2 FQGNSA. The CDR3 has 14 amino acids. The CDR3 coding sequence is TGTGCCAGCAGCTCCGGGACAGGGTACTATGGCTACACCTTC. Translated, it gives CASSSGTGYYGYTF.

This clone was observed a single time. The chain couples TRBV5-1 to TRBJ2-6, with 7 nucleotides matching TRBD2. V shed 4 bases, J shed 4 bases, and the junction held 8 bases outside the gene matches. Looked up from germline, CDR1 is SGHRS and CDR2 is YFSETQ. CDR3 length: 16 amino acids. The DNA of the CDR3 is TGCGCCAGCAGCAAACCGGGGGGTTCCGGGGCCAACGTCCTGACTTTC. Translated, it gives CASSKPGGSGANVLTF.

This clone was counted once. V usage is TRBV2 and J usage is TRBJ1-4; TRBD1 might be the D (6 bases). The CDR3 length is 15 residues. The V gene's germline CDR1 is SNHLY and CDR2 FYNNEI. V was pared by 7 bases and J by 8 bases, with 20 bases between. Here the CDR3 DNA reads TGTGCCAGCACGACCTCGAGTGGAGGGGGGGAAAAACTGTTTTTT. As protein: CASTTSSGGGEKLFF.

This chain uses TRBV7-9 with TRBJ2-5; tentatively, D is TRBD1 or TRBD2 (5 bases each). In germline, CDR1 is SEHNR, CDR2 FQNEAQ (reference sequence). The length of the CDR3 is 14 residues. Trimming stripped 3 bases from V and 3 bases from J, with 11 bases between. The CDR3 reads CASSFRDPKETQYF. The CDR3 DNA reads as TGTGCCAGCAGCTTCCGGGACCCAAAAGAGACCCAGTACTTC.

The CDR3, as DNA: TGTGCCAGCAGTTACTCGATGGCGGGAGCGACCAACGAGCAGTACTTC. Its protein is CASSYSMAGATNEQYF. V usage is TRBV6-6 and J usage is TRBJ2-7; the match to TRBD2 covers 7 bases. V was pared by 0 bases and J by 5 bases, with 10 bases of the junction left unmatched. This CDR3 is built from 16 residues. CDR1 is MNHNY, CDR2 SVGAGI, per germline (reference sequence).

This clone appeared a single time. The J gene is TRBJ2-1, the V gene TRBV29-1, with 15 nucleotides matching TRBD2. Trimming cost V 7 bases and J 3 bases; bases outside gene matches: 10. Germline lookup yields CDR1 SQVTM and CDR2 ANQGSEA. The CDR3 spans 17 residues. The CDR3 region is CSGEGLAGGRLYNEQFF. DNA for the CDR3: TGCAGCGGGGAGGGACTAGCGGGAGGCCGTCTCTACAATGAGCAGTTCTTC.

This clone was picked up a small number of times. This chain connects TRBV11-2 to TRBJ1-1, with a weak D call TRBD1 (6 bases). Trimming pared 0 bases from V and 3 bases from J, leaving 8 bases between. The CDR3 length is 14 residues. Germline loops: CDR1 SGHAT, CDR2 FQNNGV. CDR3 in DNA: TGTGCCAGCAGCTTAGAATCAGGGGACACTGAAGCTTTCTTT. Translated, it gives CASSLESGDTEAFF.

The CDR3 is CASSERMGTGDGYTF. The CDR3 coding sequence is TGTGCCAGCAGCGAACGAATGGGAACAGGGGATGGCTACACCTTC. V usage is TRBV7-2 and J usage is TRBJ1-2, with TRBD1 identical over 7 bases. Per germline, CDR1 SGHTA and CDR2 FQGNSA. The CDR3 contains 15 residues. Trimming cost V 5 bases and J 6 bases; bases outside gene matches: 12.

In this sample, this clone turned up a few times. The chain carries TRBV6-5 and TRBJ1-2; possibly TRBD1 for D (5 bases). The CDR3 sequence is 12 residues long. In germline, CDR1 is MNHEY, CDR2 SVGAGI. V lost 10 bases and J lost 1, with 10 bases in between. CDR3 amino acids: CATRGDNYGYTF. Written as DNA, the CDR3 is TGTGCCACCAGAGGGGATAACTATGGCTACACCTTC.

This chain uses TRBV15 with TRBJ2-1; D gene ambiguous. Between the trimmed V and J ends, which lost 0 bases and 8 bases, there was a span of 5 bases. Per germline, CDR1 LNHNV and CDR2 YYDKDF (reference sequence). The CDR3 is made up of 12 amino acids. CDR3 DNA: TGTGCCACCAGCAGAGATCTTGATGAGCAGTTCTTC. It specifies CATSRDLDEQFF. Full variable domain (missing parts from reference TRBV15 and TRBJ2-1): DAMVIQNPRYQVTQFGKPVTLSCSQTLNHNVMYWYQQKSSQAPKLLFHYYDKDFNNEADTPDNFQSRRPNTSFCFLDIRSPGLGDTAMYLCATSRDLDEQFFGPGTRLTVL.

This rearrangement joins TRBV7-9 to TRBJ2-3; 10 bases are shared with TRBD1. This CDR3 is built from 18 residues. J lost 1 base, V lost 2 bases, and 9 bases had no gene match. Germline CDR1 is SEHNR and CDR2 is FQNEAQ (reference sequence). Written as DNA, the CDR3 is TGTGCCAGCAGCTTAAAGTTTTTTGGGACAGGGGGCACAGATACGCAGTATTTT. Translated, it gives CASSLKFFGTGGTDTQYF. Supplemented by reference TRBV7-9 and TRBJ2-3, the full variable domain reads DTGVSQNPRHKITKRGQNVTFRCDPISEHNRLYWYRQTLGQGPEFLTYFQNEAQLEKSRLLSDRFSAERPKGSFSTLEIQRTEQGDSAMYLCASSLKFFGTGGTDTQYFGPGTRLTVL.

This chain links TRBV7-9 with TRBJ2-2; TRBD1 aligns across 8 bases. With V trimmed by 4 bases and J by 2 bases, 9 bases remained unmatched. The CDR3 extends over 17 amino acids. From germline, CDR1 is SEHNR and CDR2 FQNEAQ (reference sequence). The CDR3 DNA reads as TGTGCCAGCAGCTCGACTCTACAGGGGGGTAACACCGGGGAGCTGTTTTTT. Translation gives CASSSTLQGGNTGELFF. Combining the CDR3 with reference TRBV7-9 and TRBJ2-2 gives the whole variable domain DTGVSQNPRHKITKRGQNVTFRCDPISEHNRLYWYRQTLGQGPEFLTYFQNEAQLEKSRLLSDRFSAERPKGSFSTLEIQRTEQGDSAMYLCASSSTLQGGNTGELFFGEGSRLTVL.

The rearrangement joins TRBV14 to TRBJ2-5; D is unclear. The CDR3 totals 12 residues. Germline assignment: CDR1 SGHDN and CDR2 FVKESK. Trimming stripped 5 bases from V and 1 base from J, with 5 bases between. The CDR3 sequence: CASSAIQETQYF. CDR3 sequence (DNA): TGTGCCAGCAGCGCTATCCAAGAGACCCAGTACTTC.

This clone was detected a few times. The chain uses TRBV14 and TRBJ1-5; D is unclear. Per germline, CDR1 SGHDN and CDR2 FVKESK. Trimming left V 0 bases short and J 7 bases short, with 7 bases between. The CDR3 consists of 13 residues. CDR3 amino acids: CASSQDSLQPQHF. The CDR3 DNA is TGTGCCAGCAGCCAAGATTCCCTACAGCCCCAGCATTTT.

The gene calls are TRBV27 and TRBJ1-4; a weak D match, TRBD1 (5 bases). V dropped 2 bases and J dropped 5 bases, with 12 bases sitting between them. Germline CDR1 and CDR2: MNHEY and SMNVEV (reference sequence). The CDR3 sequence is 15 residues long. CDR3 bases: TGTGCCAGCAGTTTACAGGGCGATAAAAATGAAAAACTGTTTTTT. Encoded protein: CASSLQGDKNEKLFF. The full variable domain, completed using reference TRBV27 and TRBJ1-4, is EAQVTQNPRYLITVTGKKLTVTCSQNMNHEYMSWYRQDPGLGLRQIYYSMNVEVTDKGDVPEGYKVSRKEKRNFPLILESPSPNQTSLYFCASSLQGDKNEKLFFGSGTQLSVL.

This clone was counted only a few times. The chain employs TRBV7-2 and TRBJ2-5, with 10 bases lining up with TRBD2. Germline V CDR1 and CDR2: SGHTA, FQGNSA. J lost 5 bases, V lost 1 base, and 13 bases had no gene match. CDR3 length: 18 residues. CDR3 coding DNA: TGTGCCAGCAGCTTAGACGGCCTAGCGGGAGTTTGGGGGGAGACCCAGTACTTC. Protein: CASSLDGLAGVWGETQYF.

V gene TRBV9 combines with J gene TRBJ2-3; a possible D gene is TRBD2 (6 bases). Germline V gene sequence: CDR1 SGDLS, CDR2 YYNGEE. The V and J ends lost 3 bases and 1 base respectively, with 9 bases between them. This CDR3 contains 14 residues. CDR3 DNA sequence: TGTGCCAGCAGCGCCTGGGGGGGCACAGATACGCAGTATTTT. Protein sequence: CASSAWGGTDTQYF. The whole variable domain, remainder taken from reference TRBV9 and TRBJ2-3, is DSGVTQTPKHLITATGQRVTLRCSPRSGDLSVYWYQQSLDQGLQFLIQYYNGEERAKGNILERFSAQQFPDLHSELNLSSLELGDSALYFCASSAWGGTDTQYFGPGTRLTVL.

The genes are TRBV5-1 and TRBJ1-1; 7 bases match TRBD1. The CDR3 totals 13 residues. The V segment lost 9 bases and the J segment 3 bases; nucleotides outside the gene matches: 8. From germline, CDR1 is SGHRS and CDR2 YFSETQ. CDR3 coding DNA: TGCGCCAACATGACAGGGATGCACACTGAAGCTTTCTTT. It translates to CANMTGMHTEAFF. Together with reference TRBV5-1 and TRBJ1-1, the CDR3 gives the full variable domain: KAGVTQTPRYLIKTRGQQVTLSCSPISGHRSVSWYQQTPGQGLQFLFEYFSETQRNKGNFPGRFSGRQFSNSRSEMNVSTLELGDSALYLCANMTGMHTEAFFGQGTRLTVV.

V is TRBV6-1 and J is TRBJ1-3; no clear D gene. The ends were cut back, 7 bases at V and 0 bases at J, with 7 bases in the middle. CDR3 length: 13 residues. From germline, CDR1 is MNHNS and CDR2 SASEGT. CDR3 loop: CASIVDSGNTIYF. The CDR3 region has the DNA TGTGCCAGCATCGTCGACTCTGGAAACACCATATATTTT.

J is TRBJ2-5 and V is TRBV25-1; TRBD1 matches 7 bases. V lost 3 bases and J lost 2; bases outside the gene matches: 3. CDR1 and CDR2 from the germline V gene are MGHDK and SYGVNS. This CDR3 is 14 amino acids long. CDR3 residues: CASSEDRLQETQYF. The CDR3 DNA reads TGTGCCAGCAGTGAGGACAGGTTACAAGAGACCCAGTACTTC.

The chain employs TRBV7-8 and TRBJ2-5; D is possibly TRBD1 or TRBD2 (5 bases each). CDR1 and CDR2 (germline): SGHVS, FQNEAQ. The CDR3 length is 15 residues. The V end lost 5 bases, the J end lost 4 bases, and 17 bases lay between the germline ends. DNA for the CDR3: TGTGCCAGCAGCCGGGACGGGGATTTTTTAGAGACCCAGTACTTC. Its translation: CASSRDGDFLETQYF.

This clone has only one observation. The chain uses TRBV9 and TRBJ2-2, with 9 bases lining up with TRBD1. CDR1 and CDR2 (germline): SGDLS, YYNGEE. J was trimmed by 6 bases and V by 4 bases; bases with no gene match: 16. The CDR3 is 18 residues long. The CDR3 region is CASSLLHRGLSAAGELFF. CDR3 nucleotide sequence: TGTGCCAGCAGCCTTCTGCACAGGGGGCTTAGCGCGGCCGGGGAGCTGTTTTTT.

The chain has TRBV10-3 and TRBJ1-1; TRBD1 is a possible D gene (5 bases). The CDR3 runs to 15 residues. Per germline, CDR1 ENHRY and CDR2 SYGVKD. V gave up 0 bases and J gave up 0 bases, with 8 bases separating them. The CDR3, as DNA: TGTGCCATCAGTGAGTCGGGGGTAGTGAACACTGAAGCTTTCTTT. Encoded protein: CAISESGVVNTEAFF.

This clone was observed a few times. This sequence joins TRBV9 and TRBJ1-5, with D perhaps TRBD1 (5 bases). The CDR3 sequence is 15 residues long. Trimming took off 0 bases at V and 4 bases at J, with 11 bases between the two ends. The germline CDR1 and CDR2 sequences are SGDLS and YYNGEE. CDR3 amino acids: CASSVEGLLNQPQHF. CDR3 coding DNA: TGTGCCAGCAGCGTAGAGGGACTGCTGAATCAGCCCCAGCATTTT. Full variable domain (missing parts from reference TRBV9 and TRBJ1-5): DSGVTQTPKHLITATGQRVTLRCSPRSGDLSVYWYQQSLDQGLQFLIQYYNGEERAKGNILERFSAQQFPDLHSELNLSSLELGDSALYFCASSVEGLLNQPQHFGDGTRLSIL.

In nucleotides, the CDR3 is TGTGCCAGCAGCTTGGCCGGGCAGGGGGGTGAAAAACTGTTTTTT. This encodes CASSLAGQGGEKLFF. The chain couples TRBV5-6 to TRBJ1-4; TRBD1 matches 7 bases. The germline gives CDR1 SGHDT, CDR2 YYEEEE. The CDR3 length is 15 residues. With 0 bases clipped from V and 7 bases from J, the junction kept 6 bases outside the gene matches.

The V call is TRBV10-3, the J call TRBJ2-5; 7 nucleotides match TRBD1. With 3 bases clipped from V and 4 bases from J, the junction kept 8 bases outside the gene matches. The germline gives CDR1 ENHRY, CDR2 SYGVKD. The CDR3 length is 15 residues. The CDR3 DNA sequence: TGTGCCATCAGTGACCCAGGGGGTAGGGGAGAGACCCAGTACTTC. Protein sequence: CAISDPGGRGETQYF.

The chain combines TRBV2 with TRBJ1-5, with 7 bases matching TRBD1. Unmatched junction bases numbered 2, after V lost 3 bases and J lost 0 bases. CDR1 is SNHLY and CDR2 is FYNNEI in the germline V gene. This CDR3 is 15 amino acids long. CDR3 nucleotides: TGTGCCAGCAGTGAGGGACAGACTAGCAATCAGCCCCAGCATTTT. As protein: CASSEGQTSNQPQHF.

DNA for the CDR3: TGTGCCAGCAGCCGTGACGGCTACGAGCAGTACTTC. This encodes CASSRDGYEQYF. The J gene is TRBJ2-7, the V gene TRBV6-6; D not certain. This CDR3 has 12 amino acids. Germline values: CDR1 MNHNY, CDR2 SVGAGI (reference sequence). Trimming stripped 6 bases from V and 3 bases from J, with 9 bases between.

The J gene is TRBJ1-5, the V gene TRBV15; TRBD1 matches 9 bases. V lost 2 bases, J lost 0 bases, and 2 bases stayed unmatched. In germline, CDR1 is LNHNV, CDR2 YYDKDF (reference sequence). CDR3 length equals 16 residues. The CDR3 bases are TGTGCCACCAGCAGAAAGGGACAGGGTAGCAATCAGCCCCAGCATTTT. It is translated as CATSRKGQGSNQPQHF.